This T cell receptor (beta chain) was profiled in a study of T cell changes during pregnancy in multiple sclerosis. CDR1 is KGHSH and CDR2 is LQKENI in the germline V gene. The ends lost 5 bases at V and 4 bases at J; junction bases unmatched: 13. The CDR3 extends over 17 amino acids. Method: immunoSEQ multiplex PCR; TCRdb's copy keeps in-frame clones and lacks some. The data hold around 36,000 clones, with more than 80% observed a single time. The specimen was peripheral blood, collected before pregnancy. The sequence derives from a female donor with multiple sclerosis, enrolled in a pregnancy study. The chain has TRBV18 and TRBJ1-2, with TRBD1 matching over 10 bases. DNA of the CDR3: TGTGCCAGCTCATCGACAGGGGGCGCGAGGTTTGCCTATGGCTACACCTTC. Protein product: CASSSTGGARFAYGYTF.